Below are 7 T cell receptor beta chains sequenced from a single sample in a study of T cell responses to AZD1222 COVID-19 vaccine. Here immunoSEQ multiplex PCR was the method, and the copy in TCRdb shows in-frame clones only, minus some. The profile shows some 200,000 clones, over 85% of them singletons. The input for sequencing was peripheral blood, taken 28 days after the second dose of the MenACWY control vaccine. These receptors all come from an adult who received the MenACWY meningococcal vaccine as a control.

The gene calls are TRBV4-2 and TRBJ2-3; 10 nucleotides align to TRBD2. V shed 4 bases, J shed 4 bases, and the junction held 8 bases outside the gene matches. The CDR3 covers 16 residues. In germline, CDR1 is LGHNA, CDR2 YNFKEQ. CDR3 loop: CASSPSSGSFSDTQYF. The DNA for the CDR3 is TGTGCCAGCAGCCCCTCTAGCGGGAGTTTTTCAGATACGCAGTATTTT.

The rearrangement links TRBV21-1 to TRBJ1-2. TRBV21-1 is an annotated pseudogene. The CDR3 totals 13 residues. The CDR3 DNA is TGTGCCAGCAGCCCCCGGGTAAACTATGGCTACACCTTC. It codes for CASSPRVNYGYTF.

This chain links TRBV19 with TRBJ2-1, with TRBD1 identical over 10 bases. The CDR3 length is 14 residues. The trim removed 4 bases at V and 8 bases at J, leaving 5 bases unmatched. Germline CDR1 LNHDA, CDR2 SQIVND (reference sequence). This CDR3 reads CASSTGQGIYEQFF. The DNA for the CDR3 is TGTGCCAGTAGTACGGGACAGGGGATATATGAGCAGTTCTTC.

The V gene is TRBV11-2, the J gene TRBJ2-7; weak D call: TRBD2 (5 bases). V lost 1 base and J lost 5, with 6 bases in between. CDR3 length: 12 amino acids. Germline CDR1 is SGHAT and CDR2 is FQNNGV. CDR3 in DNA: TGTGCCAGCAGCTTAGGGGAGAACGAGCAGTACTTC. Its protein product is CASSLGENEQYF.

CDR3 residues: CSAELATWGTQYF. The CDR3 DNA is TGCAGCGCCGAACTAGCGACCTGGGGGACCCAGTACTTC. The chain is built from TRBV29-1 and TRBJ2-5, with TRBD2 matching 7 bases. The CDR3 runs to 13 residues. J gave up 7 bases and V 7 bases, and 12 bases lay outside the gene matches. Per the germline V gene, CDR1 is SQVTM and CDR2 is ANQGSEA.

The chain recombines TRBV2 with TRBJ1-1; 11 bases are shared with TRBD1. The germline V gene has CDR1 SNHLY and CDR2 FYNNEI. The ends lost 6 bases at V and 10 bases at J; junction bases unmatched: 10. The CDR3 extends over 14 amino acids. This chain's CDR3 is CASSASGQGARAFF. CDR3 sequence (DNA): TGTGCCAGCAGCGCCTCCGGACAGGGGGCCAGAGCTTTCTTT.

V gene TRBV19 combines with J gene TRBJ1-1; D call uncertain. CDR3 length equals 10 residues. The V end lost 9 bases, the J end lost 5 bases, and 7 bases lay between the germline ends. The germline gives CDR1 LNHDA, CDR2 SQIVND (reference sequence). CDR3 amino acids: CASSRTEAFF. CDR3 sequence (DNA): TGTGCCAGCAGCAGAACTGAAGCTTTCTTT.